This T cell receptor beta chain originates from a study of tumor-infiltrating lymphocytes in primary liver carcinoma. Study summary: Tumors measured roughly 4 to 11 cm and were stage T1-T3 N0M0. Samples yielded about 3.65 to 8 million productive TCRbeta reads, similar across tissue types.

This clonotype was detected a few times. Germline V gives CDR1 SGHRS, CDR2 YFSETQ. This CDR3 has 14 amino acids. The V end was cut by 0 bases, the J end by 5 bases, with 10 bases between. Investigators took RNA and DNA out together from roughly 20-30 mg of unsorted bulk tissue. Sampling was performed at five separate regions of each tumor. Every one of the tumor samples had a viable tumor cell content above 75%. A constant-region primer served to make TCR beta cDNA from approximately 490 ng total RNA. Employing slightly modified ARM-PCR, three nested multiplex PCR rounds were run, and these gave rise to the TCR beta libraries. A C-beta reverse primer was combined with TRBV1-TRBV30 forward primers in the first two PCR rounds, and each round had 10 cycles. Each CDR3 protein is one row after TCRdb ran MiXCR on the multiplex PCR reads. The sample includes about 99,000 distinct CDR3 sequences, 69% seen only once; the top ten take just over 9.5%.

The material sequenced was liver tumor tissue from sampling region 5. Regarding subset: tumor region T5, tumor centre. V and J are TRBV5-1 and TRBJ2-3, with D possibly matching TRBD1 (5 bases). This TCR was sampled from a woman in her fifties or sixties with primary liver carcinoma and hepatitis B virus infection. CDR3 sequence: CASSLGREGDTQYF. CDR3 bases: TGCGCCAGCAGCTTGGGCAGGGAAGGAGATACGCAGTATTTT.